The clone carrying this T cell receptor (beta chain) was observed once. The method was immunoSEQ multiplex PCR; TCRdb's version includes in-frame clones alone and lacks a portion of them. This table holds over 150,000 clones, roughly 80% found once. The sample belongs to a study of blood T cell repertoires in COVID-19. Study members were between roughly 18 and 100 years old and lived in 20 to 30 US regions. In assigning cohorts, the study relied on participant-reported clinical history. Cohort 3 recovery required two negative PCRs, clearance, or symptom resolution. The CDR3 has 14 residues. Germline V gives CDR1 MNHEY, CDR2 SVGAGI. V was trimmed by 7 bases and J by 12 bases, leaving 19 bases between them.

The rearrangement uses TRBV6-5 and TRBJ1-6; D possibly corresponds to TRBD1 (6 bases). Source material: PBMCs or T cells enriched from blood (not recorded which). This clonotype was obtained from a woman aged 55-69 years who had recovered from COVID-19. CDR3 amino acids: CASTLTRGGGPLHF. Written as DNA, the CDR3 is TGTGCCAGCACCTTGACCAGGGGTGGGGGACCCCTCCACTTT.